This T cell receptor beta chain is from a study of blood T cell repertoires in COVID-19. In the original processing: Counts of nucleated cells, estimated from reference gene primer amplification, were obtained. Clones were sequenced by immunoSEQ multiplex PCR, and TCRdb holds only the in-frame ones, with some missing. V and J calls and clone size follow that table, whereas D and trimming were derived from the DNA. The sample records under 130,000 clones, around 85% being singletons. CDR1 KGHSH and CDR2 LQKENI come from the germline V gene. The CDR3 runs to 13 residues. V lost 2 bases and J lost 3, with 7 bases in between.

Material for sequencing was peripheral blood. The TCR originated in a man in his sixties or seventies with active or convalescent COVID-19. The chain employs TRBV18 and TRBJ1-2; D is perhaps TRBD1 (5 bases). CDR3 sequence (DNA): TGTGCCAGCTCACCAGGGGGGGACTATGGCTACACCTTC. It translates to CASSPGGDYGYTF.